The T cell receptor (beta chain) under discussion was sequenced for a study of OX40 agonist ivuxolimab in advanced cancers. The repertoire was sequenced with immunoSEQ multiplex PCR; TCRdb's copy has only in-frame clones and lacks some. The data contain approximately 58,000 clones, around 85% of them singletons. CDR3 size: 15 residues. Between the trimmed V and J ends, which lost 5 bases and 7 bases, there was a span of 18 bases. The V gene's germline CDR1 is LNHDA and CDR2 SQIVND (reference sequence). The study, taken as a whole, reports: In general, CD8+ T cells held more expanded clones than CD4+ did, on average. Individuals who were partial responders at 0.1-3.0 mg/kg had clonal expansion that ranked among the lowest. Some nonresponders additionally presented with little normalized T-cell clonal expansion.

For this clone: Its cognate antigen is unknown.

V gene TRBV19 combines with J gene TRBJ2-1, with D possibly TRBD2 on 6 matching bases. The clonotype originates from an adult with an advanced solid tumor such as melanoma, head and neck, liver or kidney cancer. The sample was CD4+ or CD8+ T cells sorted from blood, taken in a trial of the OX40 agonist ivuxolimab. The DNA for the CDR3 is TGTGCCAGTAGTGCCGGGACCCCAGGAGGGAATGAGCAGTTCTTC. It yields the protein CASSAGTPGGNEQFF.